This T cell receptor beta chain was observed in a study of radiotherapy plus CTLA-4 blockade in lung cancer. Generated by immunoSEQ multiplex PCR, the TCRdb table keeps only in-frame clones and is missing some. The table records over 50,000 clones, more than 60% of them present only once. Germline V lookup: CDR1 LNHNV, CDR2 YYDKDF (reference sequence). V dropped 4 bases and J dropped 6; count of bases not matched to a gene: 8. The CDR3 has 15 amino acids. This receptor was taken from a human donor with non-small cell lung cancer who had a partial response to radiotherapy plus ipilimumab. The source material was peripheral blood, sampled from a patient treated with radiotherapy plus ipilimumab. The chain has TRBV15 and TRBJ1-5, with 8 bases aligning to TRBD1. The CDR3 is CATSTGRGRSQPQHF. The DNA for the CDR3 is TGTGCCACCAGCACCGGCAGGGGGCGATCTCAGCCCCAGCATTTT.